These T cell receptor beta chains were read from a single sample in a study of early T cells in non-severe SARS-CoV-2 infection. In TCRdb, the 5' RACE reads were re-called with MiXCR into one record per CDR3 protein. The table includes 25,000 to 35,000 distinct CDR3 sequences, about 5% detected once. The specimen was whole blood, collected at baseline. Source of these receptors: an adult who was a healthcare worker with PCR-confirmed SARS-CoV-2 infection or an uninfected control (not recorded which). CDR3s leave out the opening cysteine and the closing phenylalanine or tryptophan. Fields, in order: V gene, CDR3 protein.

>TRBV27
ASSLMGPKAEQF
>TRBV7-9
ASSPWDGEQY
>TRBV5-6
ASTITPGQGLNTQY
>TRBV6-6
ASSSRQPQETQY
>TRBV11-2
ASSLDNGNQPQH
>TRBV7-6
ASSPSGGPQETQY
>TRBV10-1
ASSGFSSGLAGEVQETQY
>TRBV7-3
ASIRTGTSGSTDTQY
>TRBV7-2
ASSLAARVGTDTQY
>TRBV11-2
ASRTIRGSTDTQY
>TRBV7-2
ASSLLHEAGYT
>TRBV6-1
ASSEGGQNNEQF
>TRBV5-6
ASSPSSGNEQY
>TRBV5-1
ASSNRDGGVTEAF
>TRBV9
ASTQEGESLNEQF
>TRBV7-2
ASSWGHGYT